This TCR beta chain stems from a study of T cell repertoires in cytomegalovirus infection. One entry per CDR3 protein results from TCRdb running MiXCR on the reads. Of more than 650,000 distinct CDR3 sequences in the sample, 35% were seen once. In its sample, this clonotype was seen many times. The clonotype comes from a human donor in good health (CMV status not recorded). Some clones in this sample may be carry-over from other donors' samples. The material sequenced was PBMCs.

CDR3 sequence reads: CASSPAMSGGSYEQYF. CDR3 bases: TGTGCCAGCAGCCCCGCCATGAGCGGGGGAAGCTACGAGCAGTACTTC. The chain uses TRBV7-6 and TRBJ2-7; the match to TRBD2 covers 8 bases. V shed 5 bases and J 3 bases; nucleotides not matched to a gene: 12. The V gene's germline CDR1 is SGHVS and CDR2 FNYEAQ. The CDR3 is 16 residues long.